The 24 T cell receptor beta chains listed next were all sequenced from one sample in a study of tumor-infiltrating lymphocytes in primary liver carcinoma. Joint extraction of RNA and DNA used about 17-33 mg of bulk tissue that was unsorted. Constant-region priming of approximately 0.55 ug total RNA yielded TCR beta cDNA. For TCR beta, libraries were produced by three nested multiplex PCR rounds using slightly modified ARM-PCR. Use of TRBV1-TRBV30 forward primers with a C-beta reverse primer characterized the first two PCR rounds, which lasted roughly 11 cycles each. TCRdb reanalysed the multiplex PCR reads using MiXCR and keeps one entry per CDR3 protein. The sample has approximately 190,000 distinct CDR3 sequences, around 81% seen once. Specimen: tumor tissue from primary liver carcinoma. The receptors were gathered from a man aged 35 to 55 with primary liver carcinoma and hepatitis B virus infection.

Worth noting for this clonotype: Germline and junction disagree at one end, which may indicate a read error. The rearrangement links TRBV6-2 or TRBV6-3 to TRBJ2-5, with 13 bases aligning to TRBD2. CDR3 size: 15 residues. Germline V gives CDR1 MNHEY, CDR2 SVGEGT. The CDR3 DNA reads TGTGCCAACAGTTGGACTAGCGGGAGTGGAGAGACTCAGTACTTC. Translated, it gives CANSWTSGSGETQYF.

With regard to this clonotype: A read error may account for a junction end that differs from germline. The rearrangement joins TRBV5-1 to TRBJ1-1; 7 nucleotides agree with TRBD1. The germline CDR1 and CDR2 sequences are SGHRS and YFSETQ. The CDR3 is made up of 16 amino acids. The chain's CDR3 is CASSLSSGGANTEAYF. CDR3 in DNA: TGCGCCAGCAGCTTATCGTCAGGGGGGGCGAACACTGAAGCTTACTTT.

A single count supports this clonotype. J is TRBJ1-2 and V is TRBV11-2; D call uncertain. Trimming took off 9 bases at V and 10 bases at J, with 30 bases between the two ends. Germline CDR1 SGHAT, CDR2 FQNNGV. CDR3 length: 16 amino acids. In DNA form, the CDR3 reads TGTGCCAGTAAGTTAGATTCGGTAGCCTATTCTCGAGACTACACCTTC. This gives the protein CASKLDSVAYSRDYTF.

The chain uses TRBV5-4 and TRBJ2-2; 7 bases are shared with TRBD2. V shed 7 bases, J shed 2 bases, and the junction held 8 bases outside the gene matches. Germline CDR1 SGHNT, CDR2 YYREEE (reference sequence). This CDR3 has 15 residues. The CDR3 sequence: CASCWDYFNTGELFF. As DNA, the CDR3 is TGTGCCAGCTGCTGGGACTACTTTAACACCGGGGAGCTGTTTTTT.

This chain connects TRBV7-8 to TRBJ2-5, with a weak D call TRBD1 (5 bases). From germline, CDR1 is SGHVS and CDR2 FQNEAQ. This CDR3 is built from 14 residues. V gave up 5 bases and J gave up 5 bases, with 15 bases separating them. In DNA, the CDR3 is TGTGCCAGCAGCAAGGACAAGGGGATTGAGACCCAGTACTTC. This encodes CASSKDKGIETQYF.

Notes on this clonotype: The conserved phenylalanine or tryptophan normally closing the CDR3 is absent here, so this likely arose from a read error. CDR3 in amino acids: CASSLGLAGEYEQFL. In nucleotides, the CDR3 is TGTGCCAGCAGCCTTGGACTAGCGGGAGAATATGAGCAGTTCTTA. The chain uses TRBV5-4 and TRBJ2-1; 13 nucleotides match TRBD2. The ends lost 4 bases at V and 8 bases at J; junction bases unmatched: 6. Per the germline V gene, CDR1 is SGHNT and CDR2 is YYREEE (reference sequence). The CDR3 is made up of 15 amino acids.

In the case of this clonotype: The junction departs from germline at one end; a sequencing error may be responsible. The V and J genes are TRBV6-2 or TRBV6-3 and TRBJ2-1, with D hard to call. The CDR3 is made up of 15 amino acids. CDR1 is MNHEY and CDR2 is SVGEGT in the germline V gene. The CDR3 DNA follows: TGTGCCAGCACGAAAAAGGCGAGAACCTACAACGAGCAGCTCTTC. This sequence encodes CASTKKARTYNEQLF.

About this clonotype itself: Compared with germline, one end of the junction differs, possibly owing to a read error. This chain connects TRBV6-5 to TRBJ2-7, with 11 bases aligning to TRBD1. Germline CDR1 reads MNHEY; CDR2 reads SVGAGI. The CDR3 loop spans 15 amino acids. For the CDR3, the DNA is TGTGCCAGCAGTGACGGGACAGGGGGAGGCTACCAGCAGTATTTC. Its protein is CASSDGTGGGYQQYF.

The J gene is TRBJ2-5, the V gene TRBV11-2; D is unclear. This CDR3 is built from 18 residues. The V gene lost 8 bases and the J gene lost 5 bases, with 30 bases spanning the gap. Germline-derived CDR1 and CDR2 are SGHAT and FQNNGV. CDR3 protein: CASCPTSIQDTGRETQYF. In nucleotides, the CDR3 is TGTGCCAGCTGCCCTACCTCAATCCAGGATACTGGGCGGGAGACCCAGTACTTC.

About this clonotype itself: At one boundary the junction diverges from the germline segment, which might be a read error. V and J are TRBV5-5 and TRBJ1-4; TRBD1 might be the D (5 bases). CDR1 and CDR2 from the germline V gene are SGHKS and YYEKEE (reference sequence). The CDR3 totals 15 residues. This CDR3 reads CARSFQGSRGEKLLF. The CDR3 DNA follows: TGTGCCAGAAGCTTTCAGGGCTCGCGGGGTGAAAAACTGCTTTTT.

On this clonotype itself: The junction differs from germline at one of its ends, possibly a read error. The chain employs TRBV7-2 and TRBJ2-3; 10 bases are shared with TRBD2. In germline, CDR1 is SGHTA, CDR2 FQGNSA. This CDR3 contains 17 residues. The CDR3 coding sequence is TGTGGCAGCAGACGGACTAGCGGTTCGGGGGGCACATATACGCAGTATTTT. Its translation is CGSRRTSGSGGTYTQYF.

With respect to this clonotype: The junction departs from germline at one end; a sequencing error may be responsible. V gene TRBV6-1 combines with J gene TRBJ2-3; D possibly corresponds to TRBD1 (5 bases). This CDR3 has 15 residues. The germline V gene encodes CDR1 MNHNS and CDR2 SASEGT. The CDR3 DNA reads as TGTGCCAGGAGAATTAGGGGCCAGGCTACAGATACGCCGTATTTT. Its protein product is CARRIRGQATDTPYF.

With respect to this clonotype: A clone one base away is much larger, so this may be a read error. This chain connects TRBV28 to TRBJ1-4, with TRBD1 matching 7 bases. Trimming cost V 7 bases and J 6 bases; bases outside gene matches: 8. The CDR3 runs to 14 residues. Germline CDR1 reads MDHEN; CDR2 reads SYDVKM. This chain's CDR3 is CASIHTGADEKLFF. CDR3 coding DNA: TGTGCCAGCATCCATACAGGGGCGGATGAAAAACTGTTTTTT.

A note on this clonotype: A read error may account for a junction end that differs from germline. V and J are TRBV4-3 and TRBJ1-2; TRBD1 might be the D (5 bases). Germline V gene data show CDR1 as LGHNA and CDR2 as YSLEER. CDR3 length equals 13 residues. The CDR3 DNA sequence: TGCGCCAGCGGCCAAGCCGAGGGACGAGGCTACACCTTC. This translates into CASGQAEGRGYTF.

Remarks on this clonotype: The junction does not match germline at one end; this may be a read error. The CDR3 DNA reads TGCCCCAGCAGCCGCGATAATTCACCACTCCACTTT. Protein: CPSSRDNSPLHF. The genes are TRBV5-4 and TRBJ1-6; D is uncertain. From germline, CDR1 is SGHNT and CDR2 YYREEE (reference sequence). The CDR3 has 12 residues.

V is TRBV29-1 and J is TRBJ2-1; 13 bases fit TRBD2. This CDR3 spans 15 amino acids. Per germline, CDR1 SQVTM and CDR2 ANQGSEA. The CDR3 sequence is CKVELAGGFYNEQFF. CDR3 DNA: TGCAAGGTTGAACTAGCGGGAGGGTTCTACAATGAGCAGTTCTTC.

The chain employs TRBV29-1 and TRBJ2-1; D not resolved. V dropped 6 bases and J dropped 15 bases, with 18 bases sitting between them. Germline V CDR1 and CDR2: SQVTM, ANQGSEA. The CDR3 is made up of 11 amino acids. Here the CDR3 reads CSVRYVQLLFF. CDR3 in DNA: TGCAGCGTGAGATACGTACAGTTGCTGTTCTTC.

CDR3 amino acids: CASSSPLTGHTEAFF. The CDR3 nucleotides read TGTGCCAGCAGTTCACCATTGACGGGGCACACTGAAGCTTTCTTT. This chain connects TRBV6-2 or TRBV6-3 to TRBJ1-1, with D possibly being TRBD1 (5 bases). Trimming pared 4 bases from V and 3 bases from J, leaving 15 bases between. CDR1 and CDR2 from the germline V gene are MNHEY and SVGEGT. The CDR3 contains 15 residues.

The chain is built from TRBV6-2 or TRBV6-3 and TRBJ2-5; TRBD2 is a possible D gene (5 bases). The CDR3 extends over 12 amino acids. V was clipped by 6 bases and J by 14 bases, with 19 bases between them. CDR1 and CDR2 (germline): MNHEY, SVGEGT. CDR3 protein: CASRPGLESHYF. In DNA form, the CDR3 reads TGTGCCAGCAGACCGGGATTAGAGAGCCATTACTTC.

The J gene is TRBJ2-1, the V gene TRBV14, with 8 bases aligning to TRBD2. In germline, CDR1 is SGHDN, CDR2 FVKESK. The CDR3 spans 18 residues. With 0 bases clipped from V and 5 bases from J, the junction kept 12 bases outside the gene matches. In nucleotides, the CDR3 is TGTGCCAGCAGCCAAGACGGGATTAGCGGGAACCCCGACAATGAGCAGTTCTTC. Residues: CASSQDGISGNPDNEQFF. The full variable domain, in which reference TRBV14 and TRBJ2-1 provide the parts outside the CDR3, is EAGVTQFPSHSVIEKGQTVTLRCDPISGHDNLYWYRRVMGKEIKFLLHFVKESKQDESGMPNNRFLAERTGGTYSTLKVQPAELEDSGVYFCASSQDGISGNPDNEQFFGPGTRLTVL.

Comments on this clonotype: Its ends do not fully match the called genes, so a read error is possible. The rearrangement links TRBV5-6 to TRBJ2-1, with D perhaps matching TRBD1 or TRBD2 (5 bases each). The CDR3 loop spans 17 amino acids. The germline V gene has CDR1 SGHDT and CDR2 YYEEEE. The chain's CDR3 is CTSSLGRSRSGYSEQFF. CDR3 DNA sequence: TGTACCAGCAGCTTGGGACGAAGCCGCTCTGGGTACAGTGAACAGTTCTTC.

About this clonotype: One end of the junction varies from germline; a read error may be responsible. The chain employs TRBV29-1 and TRBJ2-6, with D tentatively TRBD1 (5 bases). This CDR3 contains 12 residues. CDR1 is SQVTM, CDR2 ANQGSEA, per germline. The CDR3 DNA follows: TGCAGCGTTGTTATTGGGGCCAACGTACTGACTTTC. Translating gives CSVVIGANVLTF.

This clonotype was detected once. Likely a read error: the CDR3 ends without its conserved phenylalanine or tryptophan. The J gene is TRBJ2-3, the V gene TRBV5-1; D perhaps matches TRBD2 (5 bases). CDR3 size: 14 residues. Germline CDR1 reads SGHRS; CDR2 reads YFSETQ. CDR3 protein: CTSRIQEGTDTQYL. CDR3 nucleotide sequence: TGCACCAGTAGAATTCAGGAGGGCACAGATACGCAGTATCTT.

Regarding this clonotype: The junction differs from germline at one of its ends, possibly a read error. This chain joins TRBV4-3 and TRBJ2-6, with D uncertain. The germline gives CDR1 LGHNA, CDR2 YSLEER. The CDR3 covers 15 residues. CDR3 region: CASRDGNSGANVLTF. Written as DNA, the CDR3 is TGCGCCAGCAGAGACGGAAACTCTGGAGCCAACGTCCTGACTTTC.